Sequencing of this T cell receptor beta chain was carried out in a study of memory CD8 T cells in hepatitis C reinfection. Background on the study: A couple of donors cleared primary HCV but became chronic after reinfection.

Germline CDR1 and CDR2: MGHRA and YSYEKL. Unmatched junction bases numbered 6, after V lost 3 bases and J lost 5 bases. The CDR3 consists of 16 residues. Profiling relied on immunoSEQ multiplex PCR, and the TCRdb table lists in-frame clones only, not all of them. In the table there are about 47,000 clones, more than 75% of which are singletons. Time point of the sample: peak reinfection, 3 to 8 weeks after reinfection detection. TCR sequencing was done directly ex vivo on sorted cells, without expansion in vitro. The Montreal HEPCO cohort supplied donors who inject drugs. Sequenced: naive CD8+ T cells sorted from blood. The clonotype comes from a man younger than 35 with hepatitis C virus infection. This chain joins TRBV4-1 and TRBJ2-7, with 14 bases that match TRBD2. The CDR3 loop reads CASSQGLAGAMDEQYF. As DNA, the CDR3 is TGCGCCAGCAGCCAGGGACTAGCGGGAGCGATGGACGAGCAGTACTTC.